These 13 T cell receptor beta chains originate from one sample sequenced in a study of T cell repertoires in cytomegalovirus infection. TCRdb re-derived calls from the reads in MiXCR, one entry per CDR3 protein. The repertoire consists of fewer than 700,000 distinct CDR3 sequences, with 20% to 25% occurring once and the leading ten covering around 7.6%. Sequences were obtained from CD8+ T cells from PBMCs. These receptors originate from a human donor in good health (CMV status not recorded). Some clones in this sample may be carry-over from other donors' samples.

This clonotype appeared a few times. Here the CDR3 reads CASSLVLTGDDEQFF. The CDR3, as DNA: TGTGCCAGCAGCTTAGTGTTGACAGGGGATGATGAGCAGTTCTTC. The V call is TRBV7-2, the J call TRBJ2-1; TRBD1 aligns across 8 bases. From germline, CDR1 is SGHTA and CDR2 FQGNSA. CDR3 length: 15 residues. J was trimmed by 8 bases and V by 1 base; bases with no gene match: 7.

This clonotype has more than one count but fewer than ten. V usage is TRBV6-6 and J usage is TRBJ2-1; 8 nucleotides align to TRBD1. The germline V gene has CDR1 MNHNY and CDR2 SVGAGI (reference sequence). CDR3 length: 16 amino acids. After removal of 0 bases from V and 2 bases from J, the junction contained 3 bases not matched to a gene. Here the CDR3 DNA reads TGTGCCAGCAGTTACTCGAAGGACAGGGCCTACAATGAGCAGTTCTTC. This encodes CASSYSKDRAYNEQFF.

V is TRBV10-3 and J is TRBJ2-7; 14 bases are shared with TRBD2. Germline V gene sequence: CDR1 ENHRY, CDR2 SYGVKD. This CDR3 has 15 residues. J gave up 4 bases and V 3 bases, and 2 bases lay outside the gene matches. Written as DNA, the CDR3 is TGTGCCATCAGTGAAGGACTAGCGGGGGGTTACGAGCAGTACGTC. Translation gives CAISEGLAGGYEQYV.

This clonotype has ten or more counts. The chain recombines TRBV19 with TRBJ2-2; a possible D gene is TRBD2 (5 bases). CDR1 is LNHDA, CDR2 SQIVND, per germline (reference sequence). The V end was cut by 6 bases, the J end by 5 bases, with 13 bases between. The CDR3 extends over 14 amino acids. In DNA, the CDR3 is TGTGCCAGTAGCCCCGGACCGGGAACCGGGGAGCTGTTTTTT. Its translation is CASSPGPGTGELFF. The full variable domain, rest sourced from reference TRBV19 and TRBJ2-2, is DGGITQSPKYLFRKEGQNVTLSCEQNLNHDAMYWYRQDPGQGLRLIYYSQIVNDFQKGDIAEGYSVSREKKESFPLTVTSAQKNPTAFYLCASSPGPGTGELFFGEGSRLTVL.

A remark on this clonotype: It may be a read error: a sequence one base away is much more abundant. The chain uses TRBV27 and TRBJ1-2; 9 bases align to TRBD1. Losses at the gene ends were 3 bases for V and 12 bases for J; bases not matched to a gene: 11. Germline CDR1 is MNHEY and CDR2 is SMNVEV (reference sequence). The CDR3 runs to 14 residues. CDR3: CASSLRGQGRGHTF. In DNA, the CDR3 is TGTGCCAGCAGTTTGAGGGGACAGGGAAGAGGCCACACCTTC.

This clonotype was seen once. A clone one base away is much larger, so this may be a read error. This chain links TRBV7-9 with TRBJ2-7, with TRBD1 identical over 10 bases. Germline loops: CDR1 SEHNR, CDR2 FQNEAQ (reference sequence). This CDR3 region has 16 residues. The CDR3 loop is CACSFSTGQGIYEQYV. The CDR3 bases are TGTGCCTGCAGCTTTAGCACGGGACAGGGGATCTACGAGCAGTACGTC.

This clonotype was counted at least ten times. The rearrangement uses TRBV7-9 and TRBJ1-5; D unresolved. V was trimmed by 2 bases and J by 4 bases, leaving 6 bases between them. There are 13 residues in the CDR3. Germline V gene lookup returns CDR1 SEHNR and CDR2 FQNEAQ (reference sequence). This CDR3 reads CASSLTANQPQHF. CDR3 in DNA: TGTGCCAGCAGCTTAACGGCGAATCAGCCCCAGCATTTT.

The V call is TRBV20-1, the J call TRBJ2-1; D is perhaps TRBD2 (5 bases). Deletions cut 2 bases from V and 8 bases from J, with 16 bases between. Germline assignment: CDR1 DFQATT and CDR2 SNEGSKA (reference sequence). The CDR3 has 14 amino acids. This CDR3 is CSARQLERRDEQFF. The CDR3 DNA reads TGCAGTGCTAGACAACTAGAGAGACGCGATGAGCAGTTCTTC.

In its sample, this clonotype was seen a few times. This sequence joins TRBV5-6 and TRBJ2-5; D is unclear. Germline loops: CDR1 SGHDT, CDR2 YYEEEE. CDR3 length: 16 amino acids. V was shortened by 4 bases and J by 2 bases, with 18 bases between the two germline ends. DNA for the CDR3: TGTGCCAGCAGCACCCAACAGAGCCTTTTTCAAGAGACCCAGTACTTC. Translating gives CASSTQQSLFQETQYF.

This clonotype has a handful of counts. This chain joins TRBV7-9 and TRBJ1-2, with 7 bases identical to TRBD1. Per the germline V gene, CDR1 is SEHNR and CDR2 is FQNEAQ (reference sequence). V lost 6 bases and J lost 2; bases outside the gene matches: 9. The CDR3 runs to 15 residues. The CDR3 nucleotides are TGTGCCAGCAGTTACACGGGACAGAAGAACTATGGCTACACCTTC. Amino acids: CASSYTGQKNYGYTF.

With regard to this clonotype: A clone one base away is much larger, so this may be a read error. J is TRBJ1-1 and V is TRBV7-6, with D unclear. CDR1 and CDR2 (germline): SGHVS, FNYEAQ. This CDR3 has 16 residues. The CDR3 is CVSSLSRADRNTEAFF. CDR3 DNA: TGTGTCAGCAGCTTATCTCGGGCAGACCGAAACACTGAAGCTTTCTTT.

This clonotype was detected a few times. A clone one base away is much larger, so this may be a read error. This rearrangement joins TRBV7-2 to TRBJ1-4; D call uncertain. CDR3 length: 12 amino acids. From germline, CDR1 is SGHTA and CDR2 FQGNSA. CDR3 bases: TGTGCCAACAGCCCCCCTAATGAAAAACTGTTTTTT. Its protein product is CANSPPNEKLFF.

This clonotype showed up just a few times. The chain combines TRBV6-2 or TRBV6-3 with TRBJ1-5; D not resolved. The CDR3 has 15 residues. The V end was cut by 0 bases, the J end by 3 bases, with 9 bases between. CDR1 and CDR2 (germline): MNHEY, SVGEGT. The CDR3 bases are TGTGCCAGCAGTTACTCGGAGGGAGACAATCAGCCCCAGCATTTT. This gives the protein CASSYSEGDNQPQHF.